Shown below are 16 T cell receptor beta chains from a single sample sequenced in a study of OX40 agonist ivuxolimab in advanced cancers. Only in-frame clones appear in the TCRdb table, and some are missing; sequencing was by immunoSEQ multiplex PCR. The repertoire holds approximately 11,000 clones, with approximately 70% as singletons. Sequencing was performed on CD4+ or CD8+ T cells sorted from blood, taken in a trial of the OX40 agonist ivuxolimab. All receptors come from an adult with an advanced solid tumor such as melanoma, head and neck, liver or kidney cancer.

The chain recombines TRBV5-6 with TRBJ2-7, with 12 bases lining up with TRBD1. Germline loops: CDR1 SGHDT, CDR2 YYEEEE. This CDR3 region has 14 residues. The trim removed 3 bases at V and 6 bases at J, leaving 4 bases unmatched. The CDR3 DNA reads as TGTGCCAGCAGCTACGGGACAGGGGGCCTCGAGCAGTACTTC. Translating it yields CASSYGTGGLEQYF.

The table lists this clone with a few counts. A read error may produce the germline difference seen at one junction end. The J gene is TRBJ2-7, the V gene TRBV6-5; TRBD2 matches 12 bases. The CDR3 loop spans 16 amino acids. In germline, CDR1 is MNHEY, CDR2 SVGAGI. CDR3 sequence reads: CASSYSPTSGGYGQYF. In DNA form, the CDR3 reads TGTGCCAGCAGTTACTCCCCGACTAGCGGGGGATACGGGCAGTACTTC.

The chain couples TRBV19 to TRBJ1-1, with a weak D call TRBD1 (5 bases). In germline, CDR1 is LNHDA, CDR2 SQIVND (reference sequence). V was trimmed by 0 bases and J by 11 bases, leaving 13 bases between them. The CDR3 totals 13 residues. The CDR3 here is CASSIDLGGPAFF. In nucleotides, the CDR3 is TGTGCCAGTAGTATAGATCTTGGGGGTCCGGCTTTCTTT.

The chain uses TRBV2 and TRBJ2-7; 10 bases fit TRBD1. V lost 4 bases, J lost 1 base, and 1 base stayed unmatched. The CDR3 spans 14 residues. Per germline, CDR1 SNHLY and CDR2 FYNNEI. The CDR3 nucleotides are TGTGCCAGCAGTGGGGACAGGGGTTCCTACGAGCAGTACTTC. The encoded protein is CASSGDRGSYEQYF. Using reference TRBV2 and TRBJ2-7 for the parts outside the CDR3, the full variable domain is EPEVTQTPSHQVTQMGQEVILRCVPISNHLYFYWYRQILGQKVEFLVSFYNNEISEKSEIFDDQFSVERPDGSNFTLKIRSTKLEDSAMYFCASSGDRGSYEQYFGPGTRLTVT.

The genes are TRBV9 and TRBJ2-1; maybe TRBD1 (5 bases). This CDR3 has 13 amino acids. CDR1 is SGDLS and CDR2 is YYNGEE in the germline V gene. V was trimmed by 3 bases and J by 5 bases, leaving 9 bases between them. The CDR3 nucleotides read TGTGCCAGCAGCGGGGGCCGGGACAATGAGCAGTTCTTC. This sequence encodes CASSGGRDNEQFF.

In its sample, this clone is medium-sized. In DNA form, the CDR3 reads TGTGCCAGCAGCTTACGGGAGAGTGGGGACTCCCGCAGAGACACAGATACGCAGTATTTT. This sequence encodes CASSLRESGDSRRDTDTQYF. The chain employs TRBV13 and TRBJ2-3; the D gene is possibly TRBD2 (6 bases). Trimming took 2 bases from V and 2 from J, leaving 26 bases between them. CDR1 and CDR2 (germline): PRHDT, FYEKMQ (reference sequence). The CDR3 contains 20 residues.

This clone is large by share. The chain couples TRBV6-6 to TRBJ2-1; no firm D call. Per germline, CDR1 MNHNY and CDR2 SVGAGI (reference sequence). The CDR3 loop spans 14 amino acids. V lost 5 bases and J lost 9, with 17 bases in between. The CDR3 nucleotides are TGTGCCAGCAGTACCCCGGACCTTTCCTCTGAGCAGTTCTTC. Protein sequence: CASSTPDLSSEQFF.

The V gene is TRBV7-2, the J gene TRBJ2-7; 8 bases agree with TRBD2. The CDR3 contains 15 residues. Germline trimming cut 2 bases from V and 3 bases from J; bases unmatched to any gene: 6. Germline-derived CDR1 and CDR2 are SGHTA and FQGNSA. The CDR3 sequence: CASSLLAGWVYEQYF. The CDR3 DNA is TGTGCCAGCAGCTTATTAGCGGGATGGGTCTACGAGCAGTACTTC.

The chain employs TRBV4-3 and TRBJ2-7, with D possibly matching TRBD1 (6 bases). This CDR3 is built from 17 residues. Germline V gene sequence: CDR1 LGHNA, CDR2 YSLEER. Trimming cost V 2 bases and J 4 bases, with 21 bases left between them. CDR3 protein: CASSQSTGPILEYEQYF. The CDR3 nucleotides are TGCGCCAGCAGCCAATCGACAGGCCCCATACTTGAGTACGAGCAGTACTTC.

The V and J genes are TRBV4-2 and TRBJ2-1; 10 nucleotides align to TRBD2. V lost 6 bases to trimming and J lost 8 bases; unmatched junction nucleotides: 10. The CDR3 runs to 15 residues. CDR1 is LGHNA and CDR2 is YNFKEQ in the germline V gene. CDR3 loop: CASRYRTSGFDEQFF. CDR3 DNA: TGTGCCAGCAGATACCGGACTAGCGGTTTCGATGAGCAGTTCTTC.

The chain's CDR3 is CASSPHHRGPGGFF. The DNA of the CDR3 is TGTGCCAGTAGTCCCCATCACAGGGGGCCGGGAGGTTTCTTT. The rearrangement joins TRBV19 to TRBJ1-1, with TRBD1 matching over 9 bases. Germline values: CDR1 LNHDA, CDR2 SQIVND (reference sequence). This CDR3 contains 14 residues. V shed 5 bases and J 13 bases; nucleotides not matched to a gene: 14.

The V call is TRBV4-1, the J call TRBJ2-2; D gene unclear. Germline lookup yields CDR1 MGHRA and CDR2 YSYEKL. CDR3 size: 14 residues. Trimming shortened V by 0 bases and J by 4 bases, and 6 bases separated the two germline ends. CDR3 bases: TGCGCCAGCAGCCAAGAAAAGTCCACCGGGGAGCTGTTTTTT. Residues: CASSQEKSTGELFF.

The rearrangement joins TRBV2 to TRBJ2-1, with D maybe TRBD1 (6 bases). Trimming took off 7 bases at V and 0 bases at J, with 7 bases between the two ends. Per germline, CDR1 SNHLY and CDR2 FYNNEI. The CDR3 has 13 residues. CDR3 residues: CASKGGSYNEQFF. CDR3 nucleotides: TGTGCCAGCAAAGGGGGCTCCTACAATGAGCAGTTCTTC.

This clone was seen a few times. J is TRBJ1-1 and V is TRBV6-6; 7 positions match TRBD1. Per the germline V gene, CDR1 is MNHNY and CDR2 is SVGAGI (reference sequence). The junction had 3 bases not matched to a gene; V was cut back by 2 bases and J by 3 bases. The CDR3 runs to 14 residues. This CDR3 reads CASSYGTAYTEAFF. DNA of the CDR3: TGTGCCAGCAGTTACGGGACAGCATACACTGAAGCTTTCTTT.

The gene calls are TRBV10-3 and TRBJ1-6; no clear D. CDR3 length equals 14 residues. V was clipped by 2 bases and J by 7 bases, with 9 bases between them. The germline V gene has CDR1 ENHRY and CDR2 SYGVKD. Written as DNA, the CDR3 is TGTGCCATCAGTGAGGACGGAGAGAATTCACCCCTCCACTTT. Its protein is CAISEDGENSPLHF.

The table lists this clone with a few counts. CDR3 protein: CASSTGRSNQPQHF. In DNA, the CDR3 is TGTGCCAGCAGCACGGGCCGAAGCAATCAGCCCCAGCATTTT. The V call is TRBV9, the J call TRBJ1-5; no definite D call. V shed 4 bases and J shed 1 base, with 9 bases lying between them. The CDR3 has 14 amino acids. Germline values: CDR1 SGDLS, CDR2 YYNGEE.